One and the same sample provided the 11 T cell receptor beta chains below, sequenced in a study of blood T cell repertoires in COVID-19. Sequenced by immunoSEQ multiplex PCR; TCRdb stores in-frame clones only, minus some. This table has approximately 360,000 clones, 75% to 90% appearing once. Material: PBMCs or T cells enriched from blood (not recorded which). The receptors derive from a woman in her forties or fifties who had recovered from COVID-19.

The chain links TRBV7-9 to TRBJ1-4, with 7 bases lining up with TRBD1. V gave up 6 bases and J gave up 8 bases; unmatched junction bases: 9. The germline gives CDR1 SEHNR, CDR2 FQNEAQ (reference sequence). The length of the CDR3 is 14 residues. The CDR3 loop is CASRFDRDGEKLFF. The DNA for the CDR3 is TGTGCCAGCAGGTTTGACAGGGATGGCGAAAAACTGTTTTTT. The full variable domain, rest sourced from reference TRBV7-9 and TRBJ1-4, is DTGVSQNPRHKITKRGQNVTFRCDPISEHNRLYWYRQTLGQGPEFLTYFQNEAQLEKSRLLSDRFSAERPKGSFSTLEIQRTEQGDSAMYLCASRFDRDGEKLFFGSGTQLSVL.

The rearrangement uses TRBV3-1 (or the pseudogene TRBV3-2) and TRBJ2-1, with D perhaps matching TRBD2 (6 bases). There are 17 residues in the CDR3. The germline V gene encodes CDR1 LGHDT and CDR2 YNNKEL (reference sequence). The V gene lost 4 bases and the J gene lost 4 bases, with 20 bases spanning the gap. As DNA, the CDR3 is TGTGCCAGCAGCCCACTTCTAGGGGAGGCCCTATACAATGAGCAGTTCTTC. Its translation is CASSPLLGEALYNEQFF.

CDR3 residues: CASSWTGTSYGYTF. In nucleotides, the CDR3 is TGCGCCAGCAGTTGGACCGGGACAAGCTATGGCTACACCTTC. The V gene is TRBV5-1, the J gene TRBJ1-2; a possible D gene is TRBD1 (6 bases). The CDR3 spans 14 residues. The V end lost 5 bases, the J end lost 4 bases, and 15 bases lay between the germline ends. Germline CDR1 is SGHRS and CDR2 is YFSETQ.

The chain has TRBV5-1 and TRBJ2-3; D unclear. Germline assignment: CDR1 SGHRS and CDR2 YFSETQ. The V and J ends lost 6 bases and 0 bases respectively, with 8 bases between them. This CDR3 has 13 amino acids. The chain's CDR3 is CASTGPSTDTQYF. CDR3 nucleotides: TGCGCCAGCACCGGTCCGAGCACAGATACGCAGTATTTT.

J is TRBJ2-5 and V is TRBV9; the match to TRBD2 covers 11 bases. The CDR3 is 14 residues long. V lost 1 base to trimming and J lost 4 bases; unmatched junction nucleotides: 0. From germline, CDR1 is SGDLS and CDR2 YYNGEE. The CDR3 protein is CASSVLAGGETQYF. The CDR3 DNA reads TGTGCCAGCAGCGTACTAGCGGGGGGAGAGACCCAGTACTTC. The variable domain in full, completed from reference TRBV9 and TRBJ2-5, reads DSGVTQTPKHLITATGQRVTLRCSPRSGDLSVYWYQQSLDQGLQFLIQYYNGEERAKGNILERFSAQQFPDLHSELNLSSLELGDSALYFCASSVLAGGETQYFGPGTRLLVL.

The chain uses TRBV7-9 and TRBJ1-1, with 7 nucleotides matching TRBD1. The J segment lost 1 base and the V segment lost 0 bases, leaving 2 bases of the junction unmatched. The CDR3 totals 15 residues. Per the germline V gene, CDR1 is SEHNR and CDR2 is FQNEAQ (reference sequence). The DNA for the CDR3 is TGTGCCAGCAGCTTAGCGGGGACAGCGAACACTGAAGCTTTCTTT. Encoded protein: CASSLAGTANTEAFF.

The J gene is TRBJ2-7, the V gene TRBV10-3, with 13 positions matching TRBD2. Losses at the gene ends were 6 bases for V and 4 bases for J; bases not matched to a gene: 6. CDR1 ENHRY and CDR2 SYGVKD come from the germline V gene. The CDR3 sequence is 15 residues long. The CDR3 reads CAIREGLAGVYEQYF. The CDR3 DNA reads TGTGCCATCAGGGAAGGACTAGCGGGAGTTTACGAGCAGTACTTC.

The CDR3: CASSFLGVNTEAFF. The CDR3 coding sequence is TGTGCCAGCAGTTTTTTGGGAGTGAACACTGAAGCTTTCTTT. J is TRBJ1-1 and V is TRBV28; D unclear. V was clipped by 3 bases and J by 0 bases, with 8 bases between them. Germline V gene lookup returns CDR1 MDHEN and CDR2 SYDVKM. This CDR3 region has 14 residues.

The gene calls are TRBV21-1 and TRBJ2-7; the table's D call TRBD1 went unverified against the DNA. TRBV21-1 has pseudogene status. The CDR3 length is 15 residues. The CDR3 region has the DNA TGTGCCAGCAGCAAAGCGCACGAAGACACCTACGAGCAGTACTTC. Translating it yields CASSKAHEDTYEQYF.

This chain uses TRBV25-1 with TRBJ2-7; TRBD2 might be the D (6 bases). Germline CDR1 MGHDK, CDR2 SYGVNS. There are 11 residues in the CDR3. V was clipped by 2 bases and J by 13 bases, with 12 bases between them. The CDR3, as DNA: TGTGCCAGCAGTGAACTTTGGGACTTATACTTC. This gives the protein CASSELWDLYF.

The J gene is TRBJ1-4, the V gene TRBV7-2; 12 nucleotides align to TRBD1. CDR1 is SGHTA and CDR2 is FQGNSA in the germline V gene. The CDR3 has 17 amino acids. Trimming removed 5 bases from V and 6 bases from J; junction bases left unmatched: 10. CDR3 sequence reads: CASSRDRGRGRDEKLFF. The CDR3 DNA follows: TGTGCCAGCAGCAGGGACAGGGGGCGAGGGAGAGATGAAAAACTGTTTTTT.